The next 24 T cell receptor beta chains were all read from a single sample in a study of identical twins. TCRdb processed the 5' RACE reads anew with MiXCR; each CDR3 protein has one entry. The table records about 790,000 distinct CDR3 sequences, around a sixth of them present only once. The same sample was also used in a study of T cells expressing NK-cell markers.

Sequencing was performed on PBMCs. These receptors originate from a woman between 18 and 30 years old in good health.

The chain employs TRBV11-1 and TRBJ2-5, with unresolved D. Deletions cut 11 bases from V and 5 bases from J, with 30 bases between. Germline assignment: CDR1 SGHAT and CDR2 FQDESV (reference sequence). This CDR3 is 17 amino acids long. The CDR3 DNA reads TGTGCCGTCACTACGGTATCCCTATCCCTTGGGCGGGAGACCCAGTACTTC. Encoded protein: CAVTTVSLSLGRETQYF. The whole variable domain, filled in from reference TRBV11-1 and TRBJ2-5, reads EAEVAQSPRYKITEKSQAVAFWCDPISGHATLYWYRQILGQGPELLVQFQDESVVDDSQLPKDRFSAERLKGVDSTLKIQPAELGDSAMYLCAVTTVSLSLGRETQYFGPGTRLLVL.

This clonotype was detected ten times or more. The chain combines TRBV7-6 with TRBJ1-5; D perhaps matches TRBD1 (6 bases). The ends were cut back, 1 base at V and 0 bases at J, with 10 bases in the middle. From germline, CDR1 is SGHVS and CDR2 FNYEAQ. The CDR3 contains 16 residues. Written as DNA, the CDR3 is TGTGCCAGCAGCTTAGGGCAGGGGAATAGCAATCAGCCCCAGCATTTT. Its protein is CASSLGQGNSNQPQHF. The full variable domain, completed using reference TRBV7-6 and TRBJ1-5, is GAGVSQSPRYKVTKRGQDVALRCDPISGHVSLYWYRQALGQGPEFLTYFNYEAQQDKSGLPNDRFSAERPEGSISTLTIQRTEQRDSAMYRCASSLGQGNSNQPQHFGDGTRLSIL.

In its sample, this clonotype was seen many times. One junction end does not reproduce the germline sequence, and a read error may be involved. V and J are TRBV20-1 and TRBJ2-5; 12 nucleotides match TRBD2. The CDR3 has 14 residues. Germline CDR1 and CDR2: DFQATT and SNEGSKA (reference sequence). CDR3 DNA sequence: TGCAGCGCTATTTCTAGCGGGGGGGCAAAGACCCAGTACTTC. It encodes CSAISSGGAKTQYF.

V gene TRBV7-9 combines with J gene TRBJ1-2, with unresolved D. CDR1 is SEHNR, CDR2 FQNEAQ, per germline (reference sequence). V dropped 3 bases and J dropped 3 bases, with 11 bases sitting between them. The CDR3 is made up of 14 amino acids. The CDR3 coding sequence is TGTGCCAGCAGCTTCTCAGGCTCGGACTATGGCTACACCTTC. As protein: CASSFSGSDYGYTF. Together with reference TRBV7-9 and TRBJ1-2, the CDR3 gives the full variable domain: DTGVSQNPRHKITKRGQNVTFRCDPISEHNRLYWYRQTLGQGPEFLTYFQNEAQLEKSRLLSDRFSAERPKGSFSTLEIQRTEQGDSAMYLCASSFSGSDYGYTFGSGTRLTVV.

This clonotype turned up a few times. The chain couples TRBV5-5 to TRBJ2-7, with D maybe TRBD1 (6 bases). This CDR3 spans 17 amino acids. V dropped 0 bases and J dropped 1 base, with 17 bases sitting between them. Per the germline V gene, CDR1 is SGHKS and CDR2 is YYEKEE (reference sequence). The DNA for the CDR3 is TGTGCCAGCAGCTTGGCCGCAGGGGCGATGCAGTCCTACGAGCAGTACTTC. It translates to CASSLAAGAMQSYEQYF.

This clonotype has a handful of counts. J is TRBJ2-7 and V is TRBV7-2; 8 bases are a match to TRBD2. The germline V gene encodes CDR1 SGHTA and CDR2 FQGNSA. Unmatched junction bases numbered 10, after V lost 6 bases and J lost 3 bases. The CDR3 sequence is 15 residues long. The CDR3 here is CASRVIAGKYYEQYF. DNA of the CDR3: TGTGCCAGCAGGGTTATAGCGGGAAAGTACTACGAGCAGTACTTC.

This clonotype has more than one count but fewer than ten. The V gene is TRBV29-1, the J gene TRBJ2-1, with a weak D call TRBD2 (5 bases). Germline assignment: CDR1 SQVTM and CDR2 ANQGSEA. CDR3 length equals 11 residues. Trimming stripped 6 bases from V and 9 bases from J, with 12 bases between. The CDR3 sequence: CSVEERGEQFF. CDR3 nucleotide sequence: TGCAGCGTCGAGGAACGGGGTGAGCAGTTCTTC.

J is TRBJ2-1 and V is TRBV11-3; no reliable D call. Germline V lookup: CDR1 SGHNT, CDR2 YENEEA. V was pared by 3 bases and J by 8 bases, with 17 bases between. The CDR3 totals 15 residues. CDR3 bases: TGTGCCAGCAGCTTGGTTGGAGCCTTAGGTGATGAGCAGTTCTTC. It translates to CASSLVGALGDEQFF.

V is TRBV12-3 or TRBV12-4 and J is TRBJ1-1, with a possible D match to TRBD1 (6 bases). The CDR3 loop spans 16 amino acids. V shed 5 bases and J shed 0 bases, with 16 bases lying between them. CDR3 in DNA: TGTGCCAGCAGTCCCGGACAGTCCCAGGTGAACACTGAAGCTTTCTTT. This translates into CASSPGQSQVNTEAFF.

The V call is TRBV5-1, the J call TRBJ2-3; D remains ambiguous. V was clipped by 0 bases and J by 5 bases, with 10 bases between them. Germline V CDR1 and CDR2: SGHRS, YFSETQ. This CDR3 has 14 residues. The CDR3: CASSLGQSKDTQYF. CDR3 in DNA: TGCGCCAGCAGCTTGGGTCAGAGTAAAGATACGCAGTATTTT.

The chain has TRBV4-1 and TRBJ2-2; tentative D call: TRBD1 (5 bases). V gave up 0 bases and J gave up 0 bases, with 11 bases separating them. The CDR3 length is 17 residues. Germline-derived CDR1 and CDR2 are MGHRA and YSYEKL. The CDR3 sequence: CASSQEGKGANTGELFF. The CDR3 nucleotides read TGCGCCAGCAGCCAAGAAGGGAAAGGGGCGAACACCGGGGAGCTGTTTTTT.

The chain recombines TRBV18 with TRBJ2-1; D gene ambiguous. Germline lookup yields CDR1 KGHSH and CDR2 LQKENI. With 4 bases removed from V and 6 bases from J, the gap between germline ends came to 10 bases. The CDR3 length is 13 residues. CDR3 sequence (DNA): TGTGCCAGCTCACAACGACGAGCCAATGAGCAGTTCTTC. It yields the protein CASSQRRANEQFF.

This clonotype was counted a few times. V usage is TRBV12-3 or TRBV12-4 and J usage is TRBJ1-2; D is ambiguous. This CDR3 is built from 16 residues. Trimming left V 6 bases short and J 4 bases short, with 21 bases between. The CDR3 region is CASSSRLDGFLYGYTF. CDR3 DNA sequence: TGTGCCAGCAGCTCCCGACTGGACGGATTCCTCTATGGCTACACCTTC.

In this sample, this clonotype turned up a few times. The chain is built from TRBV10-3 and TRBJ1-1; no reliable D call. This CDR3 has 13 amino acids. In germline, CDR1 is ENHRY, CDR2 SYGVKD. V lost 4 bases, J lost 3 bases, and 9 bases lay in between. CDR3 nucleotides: TGTGCCATCAGTGGGGAGGTATACACTGAAGCTTTCTTT. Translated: CAISGEVYTEAFF.

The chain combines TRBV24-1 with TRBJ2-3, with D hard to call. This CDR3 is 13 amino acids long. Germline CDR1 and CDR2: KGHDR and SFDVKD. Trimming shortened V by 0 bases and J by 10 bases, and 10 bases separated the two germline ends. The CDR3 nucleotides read TGTGCCACCAGTGATTTGAGTAACTCCCCGCAGTATTTT. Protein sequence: CATSDLSNSPQYF.

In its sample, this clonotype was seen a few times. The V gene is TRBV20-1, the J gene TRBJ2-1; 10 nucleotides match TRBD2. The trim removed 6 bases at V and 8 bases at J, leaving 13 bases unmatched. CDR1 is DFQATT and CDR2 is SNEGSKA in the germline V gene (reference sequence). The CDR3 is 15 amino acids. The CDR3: CSAKGGLAGVDEQFF. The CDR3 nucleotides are TGCAGTGCCAAAGGGGGGCTAGCGGGAGTAGATGAGCAGTTCTTC.

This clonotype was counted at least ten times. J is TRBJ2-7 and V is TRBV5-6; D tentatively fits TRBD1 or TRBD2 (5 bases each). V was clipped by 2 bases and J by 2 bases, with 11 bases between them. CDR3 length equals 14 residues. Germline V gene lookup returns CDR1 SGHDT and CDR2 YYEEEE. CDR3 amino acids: CASSFGTEAYEQYF. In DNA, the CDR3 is TGTGCCAGCAGCTTCGGGACGGAAGCCTACGAGCAGTACTTC. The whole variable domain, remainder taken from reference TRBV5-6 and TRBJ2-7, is DAGVTQSPTHLIKTRGQQVTLRCSPKSGHDTVSWYQQALGQGPQFIFQYYEEEERQRGNFPDRFSGHQFPNYSSELNVNALLLGDSALYLCASSFGTEAYEQYFGPGTRLTVT.

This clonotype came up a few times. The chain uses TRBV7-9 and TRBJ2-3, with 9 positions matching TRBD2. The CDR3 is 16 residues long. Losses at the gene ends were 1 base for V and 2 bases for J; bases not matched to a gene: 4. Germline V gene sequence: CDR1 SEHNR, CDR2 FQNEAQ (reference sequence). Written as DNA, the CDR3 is TGTGCCAGCAGCTTAGTTGCTAGCGGGGTCACAGATACGCAGTATTTT. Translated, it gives CASSLVASGVTDTQYF.

CDR3 coding DNA: TGCGCCAGCAGCTTGGAGACTAGCGGGAGAGGCCATGAGCAGTTCTTC. Translated: CASSLETSGRGHEQFF. The genes are TRBV5-1 and TRBJ2-1; 12 nucleotides agree with TRBD2. Germline CDR1 is SGHRS and CDR2 is YFSETQ. The CDR3 length is 16 residues. V was clipped by 0 bases and J by 8 bases; unmatched bases: 6.

CDR3 coding DNA: TGTGCCAGCAGTCAACGACCGCGGGGTTCTGGGGCCAACGTCCTGACTTTC. Its translation is CASSQRPRGSGANVLTF. The gene calls are TRBV12-3 or TRBV12-4 and TRBJ2-6; possibly TRBD2 for D (6 bases). V lost 5 bases, J lost 1 base, and 15 bases lay in between. The CDR3 runs 17 residues.

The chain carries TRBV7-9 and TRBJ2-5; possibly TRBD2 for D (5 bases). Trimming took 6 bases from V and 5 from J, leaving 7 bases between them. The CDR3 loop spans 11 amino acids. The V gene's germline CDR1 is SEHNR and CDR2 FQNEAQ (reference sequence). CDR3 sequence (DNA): TGTGCCAGCAGGAGGGCGGAGACCCAGTACTTC. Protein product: CASRRAETQYF.

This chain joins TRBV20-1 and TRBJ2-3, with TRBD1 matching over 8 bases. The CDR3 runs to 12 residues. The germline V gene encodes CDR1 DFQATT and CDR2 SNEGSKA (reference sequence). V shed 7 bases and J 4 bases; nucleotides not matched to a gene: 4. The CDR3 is CSDRTGSDTQYF. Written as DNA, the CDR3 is TGCAGTGACCGGACAGGGTCAGATACGCAGTATTTT.

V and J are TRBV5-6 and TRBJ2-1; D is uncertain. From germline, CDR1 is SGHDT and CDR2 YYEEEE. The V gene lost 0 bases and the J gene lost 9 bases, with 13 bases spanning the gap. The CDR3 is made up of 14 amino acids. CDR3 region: CASSLVFLGGEQFF. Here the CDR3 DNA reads TGTGCCAGCAGCTTGGTTTTTTTGGGCGGTGAGCAGTTCTTC. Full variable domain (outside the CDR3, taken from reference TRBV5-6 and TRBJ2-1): DAGVTQSPTHLIKTRGQQVTLRCSPKSGHDTVSWYQQALGQGPQFIFQYYEEEERQRGNFPDRFSGHQFPNYSSELNVNALLLGDSALYLCASSLVFLGGEQFFGPGTRLTVL.

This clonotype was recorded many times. This chain's CDR3 is CASSSGQGYNEQFF. The DNA of the CDR3 is TGCGCCAGCAGCTCTGGACAGGGCTACAATGAGCAGTTCTTC. V and J are TRBV5-1 and TRBJ2-1, with 8 bases that match TRBD1. The ends lost 3 bases at V and 3 bases at J; junction bases unmatched: 2. The CDR3 totals 14 residues. Germline-derived CDR1 and CDR2 are SGHRS and YFSETQ.